These 26 T cell receptor beta chains were all obtained from the same sample, sequenced in a study of a mutant IDH1 vaccine in newly diagnosed glioma. Only in-frame clones appear in the TCRdb table, and some are missing; sequencing was by immunoSEQ multiplex PCR. The sample includes roughly 40,000 clones, approximately 89% of them seen just once. The time point here: week 5, during vaccination. The content of each vaccine dose was 300 ug of mutant IDH1 20-mer peptide, and topical imiquimod accompanied it. These receptors lack a known antigen. The specimen comprised PBMCs, sampled from a glioma patient whose treatment included an IDH1 peptide vaccine. Every receptor here comes from a man aged 50 or older with glioma.

The chain combines TRBV7-6 with TRBJ2-1, with 8 bases identical to TRBD2. V trimming: 5 bases; J trimming: 0 bases; junction bases outside the gene matches: 6. This CDR3 comprises 16 residues. CDR1 SGHVS and CDR2 FNYEAQ come from the germline V gene. CDR3 nucleotide sequence: TGTGCCAGCAGCCCGTTAGCGGGGAGCTCCTACAATGAGCAGTTCTTC. Its protein product is CASSPLAGSSYNEQFF.

The V and J genes are TRBV29-1 and TRBJ2-1, with 8 bases aligning to TRBD1. Germline V gene lookup returns CDR1 SQVTM and CDR2 ANQGSEA. J gave up 2 bases and V 6 bases, and 6 bases lay outside the gene matches. This CDR3 has 14 amino acids. The CDR3, as DNA: TGCAGCGTACAAGGACAGGGTGCCTACAATGAGCAGTTCTTC. It codes for CSVQGQGAYNEQFF.

J is TRBJ2-7 and V is TRBV9; 9 nucleotides agree with TRBD2. The CDR3 extends over 16 amino acids. Trimming cost V 0 bases and J 3 bases; bases outside gene matches: 7. Per the germline V gene, CDR1 is SGDLS and CDR2 is YYNGEE. The CDR3 is CASSVESSGGLYEQYF. The CDR3 nucleotides read TGTGCCAGCAGCGTAGAAAGTAGCGGGGGACTCTACGAGCAGTACTTC. The full variable domain, with the rest looked up from reference TRBV9 and TRBJ2-7, is DSGVTQTPKHLITATGQRVTLRCSPRSGDLSVYWYQQSLDQGLQFLIQYYNGEERAKGNILERFSAQQFPDLHSELNLSSLELGDSALYFCASSVESSGGLYEQYFGPGTRLTVT.

V gene TRBV11-3 combines with J gene TRBJ2-3, with 10 bases that match TRBD2. CDR1 is SGHNT and CDR2 is YENEEA in the germline V gene. The CDR3 consists of 15 residues. The J segment lost 1 base and the V segment lost 2 bases, leaving 0 bases of the junction unmatched. The chain's CDR3 is CASSLLAGGTDTQYF. In nucleotides, the CDR3 is TGTGCCAGCAGCTTACTAGCGGGGGGCACAGATACGCAGTATTTT.

The chain employs TRBV15 and TRBJ2-1, with a weak D call TRBD2 (6 bases). The germline V gene has CDR1 LNHNV and CDR2 YYDKDF (reference sequence). The CDR3 consists of 15 residues. V was trimmed by 3 bases and J by 0 bases, leaving 9 bases between them. The chain's CDR3 is CATSSIAVSYNEQFF. DNA for the CDR3: TGTGCCACCAGCAGCATAGCGGTCTCCTACAATGAGCAGTTCTTC.

The rearrangement joins TRBV5-8 to TRBJ2-1; TRBD2 matches 10 bases. Germline-derived CDR1 and CDR2 are SGHTS and YDEGEE. The CDR3 is 15 residues long. V lost 5 bases to trimming and J lost 3 bases; unmatched junction nucleotides: 5. CDR3 loop: CASRPTSGFYNEQFF. The DNA of the CDR3 is TGTGCCAGCAGGCCGACTAGCGGGTTCTACAATGAGCAGTTCTTC.

This clone was picked up a small number of times. V and J are TRBV18 and TRBJ1-1, with a tentative D call TRBD1 (5 bases). Trimming left V 2 bases short and J 3 bases short, with 10 bases between. The CDR3 covers 14 residues. CDR1 and CDR2 (germline): KGHSH, LQKENI. The CDR3 coding sequence is TGTGCCAGCTCACCAAGGCAGGGTGACACTGAAGCTTTCTTT. Encoded protein: CASSPRQGDTEAFF. Supplemented by reference TRBV18 and TRBJ1-1, the full variable domain reads NAGVMQNPRHLVRRRGQEARLRCSPMKGHSHVYWYRQLPEEGLKFMVYLQKENIIDESGMPKERFSAEFPKEGPSILRIQQVVRGDSAAYFCASSPRQGDTEAFFGQGTRLTVV.

A single count supports this clone. In DNA, the CDR3 is TGTGCCAGCAGCCCCCGGACAGGGGTGTCCTACGAGCAGTACTTC. It encodes CASSPRTGVSYEQYF. The chain employs TRBV9 and TRBJ2-7, with 9 bases aligning to TRBD1. V gave up 4 bases and J gave up 1 base; unmatched junction bases: 6. This CDR3 spans 15 amino acids. CDR1 is SGDLS, CDR2 YYNGEE, per germline.

The rearrangement joins TRBV9 to TRBJ1-1, with D possibly TRBD1 on 6 matching bases. Trimming took off 2 bases at V and 6 bases at J, with 11 bases between the two ends. The CDR3 contains 13 residues. Germline V gene sequence: CDR1 SGDLS, CDR2 YYNGEE. As DNA, the CDR3 is TGTGCCAGCAGCGTTGGACAGATCGCTGAAGCTTTCTTT. It codes for CASSVGQIAEAFF.

The chain is built from TRBV4-2 and TRBJ1-2, with TRBD1 matching 10 bases. The ends lost 2 bases at V and 4 bases at J; junction bases unmatched: 10. Germline loops: CDR1 LGHNA, CDR2 YNFKEQ. This CDR3 has 17 residues. The CDR3 sequence is CASSQTRGTGEIYGYTF. In nucleotides, the CDR3 is TGTGCCAGCAGCCAAACTCGAGGGACAGGGGAAATCTATGGCTACACCTTC.

As to this clone: One junction end disagrees with the germline gene, perhaps due to a read error. The chain carries TRBV7-7 and TRBJ2-1; 8 nucleotides agree with TRBD1. This CDR3 region has 15 residues. CDR1 and CDR2 (germline): SSHAT, FNYEAQ (reference sequence). The CDR3 DNA reads as TGTGCTAGCAGCCCCCGGACAGGGAATGTGGATGAGCAGTTCTTC. This codes for CASSPRTGNVDEQFF.

The genes are TRBV4-1 and TRBJ1-5, with no clear D. This CDR3 is 15 amino acids long. Germline loops: CDR1 MGHRA, CDR2 YSYEKL. The germline V and J ends were trimmed by 4 bases and 1 base, with 11 bases remaining between them. The CDR3 protein is CASSLEDGSNQPQHF. The CDR3 DNA sequence: TGCGCCAGCAGCCTAGAAGACGGAAGCAATCAGCCCCAGCATTTT.

The rearrangement joins TRBV27 to TRBJ2-5, with D hard to call. The CDR3 has 13 amino acids. The V and J ends lost 2 bases and 2 bases respectively, with 6 bases between them. CDR1 and CDR2 from the germline V gene are MNHEY and SMNVEV (reference sequence). CDR3: CASSLDFQETQYF. The CDR3 DNA sequence: TGTGCCAGCAGTTTAGACTTTCAAGAGACCCAGTACTTC.

This chain connects TRBV5-4 to TRBJ1-1, with D hard to call. The CDR3 runs to 12 residues. V lost 2 bases, J lost 6 bases, and 8 bases lay in between. The germline V gene encodes CDR1 SGHNT and CDR2 YYREEE (reference sequence). CDR3 region: CASSLAEAEAFF. CDR3 in DNA: TGTGCCAGCAGCTTAGCTGAGGCTGAAGCTTTCTTT. The variable domain in full, completed from reference TRBV5-4 and TRBJ1-1, reads ETGVTQSPTHLIKTRGQQVTLRCSSQSGHNTVSWYQQALGQGPQFIFQYYREEENGRGNFPPRFSGLQFPNYSSELNVNALELDDSALYLCASSLAEAEAFFGQGTRLTVV.

This chain uses TRBV28 with TRBJ1-5; perhaps TRBD1 as D (5 bases). CDR3 length: 14 amino acids. Germline values: CDR1 MDHEN, CDR2 SYDVKM. V was trimmed by 7 bases and J by 4 bases, leaving 14 bases between them. This CDR3 is CASNGGGANQPQHF. CDR3 nucleotides: TGTGCCAGCAACGGTGGAGGGGCGAATCAGCCCCAGCATTTT.

V and J are TRBV14 and TRBJ2-2; perhaps TRBD2 as D (6 bases). V was cut by 3 bases and J by 5 bases, with 19 bases left in between. Germline V gene lookup returns CDR1 SGHDN and CDR2 FVKESK. The CDR3 spans 17 residues. Here the CDR3 reads CASSQDLNGRRTGELFF. In DNA, the CDR3 is TGTGCCAGCAGCCAGGATTTAAACGGGAGACGGACCGGGGAGCTGTTTTTT.

This clone was recorded a few times. The chain carries TRBV19 and TRBJ1-3; D gene ambiguous. Trimming took 5 bases from V and 0 from J, leaving 14 bases between them. Germline loops: CDR1 LNHDA, CDR2 SQIVND (reference sequence). The length of the CDR3 is 16 residues. CDR3 amino acids: CASSRVSGSSGNTIYF. CDR3 DNA sequence: TGTGCCAGTAGTCGGGTCAGCGGGAGCTCTGGAAACACCATATATTTT.

This chain uses TRBV2 with TRBJ2-7; no clear D. The CDR3 consists of 13 residues. Per germline, CDR1 SNHLY and CDR2 FYNNEI. V lost 1 base, J lost 1 base, and 5 bases lay in between. Written as DNA, the CDR3 is TGTGCCAGCAGTGAAGTGTGGTCCTACGAGCAGTACTTC. It specifies CASSEVWSYEQYF.

This rearrangement joins TRBV6-5 to TRBJ2-5; D uncertain. Germline V CDR1 and CDR2: MNHEY, SVGAGI. Trimming removed 2 bases from V and 4 bases from J, with 8 bases in between. The CDR3 is 13 residues long. The CDR3 loop is CASSYRARETQYF. The CDR3 region has the DNA TGTGCCAGCAGTTACAGGGCGAGAGAGACCCAGTACTTC.

The chain uses TRBV7-2 and TRBJ2-7; TRBD1 aligns across 9 bases. Germline assignment: CDR1 SGHTA and CDR2 FQGNSA. The CDR3 has 13 amino acids. V lost 1 base to trimming and J lost 12 bases; unmatched junction nucleotides: 7. The CDR3 protein is CASSLVGGQGWYF. CDR3 coding DNA: TGTGCCAGCAGCTTAGTTGGGGGACAGGGTTGGTACTTC.

J is TRBJ2-1 and V is TRBV25-1, with a tentative D call TRBD2 (6 bases). Trimming pared 6 bases from V and 0 bases from J, leaving 15 bases between. The V gene's germline CDR1 is MGHDK and CDR2 SYGVNS. The CDR3 is 16 residues long. The CDR3 nucleotides read TGTGCCAGCAGCCCGGAGGGTACCCGCTCCTACAATGAGCAGTTCTTC. Translated: CASSPEGTRSYNEQFF.

The chain carries TRBV30 and TRBJ2-4; 8 positions agree with TRBD1. The germline V gene encodes CDR1 GTSNPN and CDR2 SVGIG (reference sequence). Trimming took 2 bases from V and 9 from J; bases not matched to a gene: 12. This CDR3 is built from 15 residues. CDR3 nucleotides: TGTGCCTGGAGTACCAGGGGGCGTGCCTCGTTCATTCAGTACTTC. This encodes CAWSTRGRASFIQYF.

The chain joins TRBV7-2 to TRBJ1-2; maybe TRBD1 (6 bases). This CDR3 has 15 amino acids. Germline V gene data show CDR1 as SGHTA and CDR2 as FQGNSA. The V gene lost 1 base and the J gene lost 5 bases, with 14 bases spanning the gap. CDR3 loop: CASSLGGRAVYGYTF. The CDR3 DNA reads TGTGCCAGCAGCTTAGGGGGGCGGGCCGTATATGGCTACACCTTC.

V is TRBV4-3 and J is TRBJ1-2, with a tentative D call TRBD1 (5 bases). This CDR3 has 12 amino acids. The germline gives CDR1 LGHNA, CDR2 YSLEER. V dropped 1 base and J dropped 6 bases, with 6 bases sitting between them. This CDR3 is CASSQAGHGYTF. The CDR3 DNA follows: TGCGCCAGCAGCCAAGCAGGGCATGGCTACACCTTC.

The chain is built from TRBV9 and TRBJ2-7; 10 nucleotides match TRBD2. The length of the CDR3 is 15 residues. After removal of 3 bases from V and 3 bases from J, the junction contained 6 bases not matched to a gene. Germline V gene data show CDR1 as SGDLS and CDR2 as YYNGEE. For the CDR3, the DNA is TGTGCCAGCAGCGGGGATAGCGGGAGGAGCTACGAGCAGTACTTC. Amino acid sequence: CASSGDSGRSYEQYF.

This clone is a singleton in its sample. The V gene is TRBV5-1, the J gene TRBJ1-3; TRBD1 matches at 8 bases. Germline CDR1 SGHRS, CDR2 YFSETQ. This CDR3 spans 14 amino acids. The V and J ends lost 4 bases and 6 bases, in that order; junction bases with no gene match: 6. CDR3: CASSPGQAENTIYF. In nucleotides, the CDR3 is TGCGCCAGCAGCCCGGGACAGGCTGAAAACACCATATATTTT.